This entry describes one T cell receptor (beta chain). The antigen remains unidentified. The sample originates from a study of cytomegalovirus exposure and HLA in healthy donors. Broader study findings: TCR sequences were mostly rare, though some public TCRs occurred in many donors. After further analysis at a later stage, some 15,000 TCR beta sequences were associated with HLA alleles at 0.05 false discovery rate. A later analysis found that most CMV-associated TCR beta chains appeared HLA-restricted. Highly shared variants forming one cluster were likely a sequencing artifact.

60 Vbeta and 13 Jbeta primers were used in PCR. Repertoires were generated with immunoSEQ multiplex PCR, while TCRdb's copy carries only in-frame clones and drops some. The sample lists 90,000 to 130,000 clones, approximately 70% occurring once. Germline assignment: CDR1 SGHVS and CDR2 FNYEAQ. The CDR3 length is 17 residues. The J segment lost 5 bases and the V segment lost 0 bases, leaving 10 bases of the junction unmatched. The sequenced sample was PBMCs. The chain has TRBV7-6 and TRBJ2-1, with 7 bases matching TRBD2. This sequence originates from a woman in her twenties or thirties in good health and CMV-seronegative. The CDR3 here is CASSLAPFGGGDNEQFF. In DNA form, the CDR3 reads TGTGCCAGCAGCTTAGCGCCCTTCGGCGGGGGTGACAATGAGCAGTTCTTC.